The clone carrying this T cell receptor (beta chain) was seen many times. Its cognate antigen is unknown. 5'RACE template switching produced TCR cDNA carrying a universal primer site and UMIs. MiXCR was run by TCRdb on the 5' RACE reads, yielding one entry per CDR3 protein. The sample includes about 240,000 distinct CDR3 sequences, less than 9% of them seen just once. This CDR3 has 16 residues. V lost 1 base, J lost 3 bases, and 4 bases stayed unmatched. The germline V gene encodes CDR1 SGHTA and CDR2 FQGTGA. The entry originates in a study of T cells after yellow fever vaccination. Study-level results: Boosting was followed by the reappearance of most primary-vaccination clones (roughly 95% CD4, about 89% CD8). Some clonotypes were seen in both the CD4 and the CD8 compartments. These made up a small share and likely arose from convergent recombination.

The V call is TRBV7-3, the J call TRBJ2-1; TRBD2 aligns across 9 bases. The sequence was obtained from a man aged 25-45 years who received the YFV17D yellow fever vaccine. The source was CD4+ T cells sorted from PBMCs, collected 15 days after the yellow fever booster vaccination. The chain's CDR3 is CASSLRGTSLYNEQFF. Written as DNA, the CDR3 is TGTGCCAGCAGCTTAAGAGGGACTAGCCTCTACAATGAGCAGTTCTTC.